These 17 T cell receptor beta chains came from one sample sequenced in a study of T cell responses to AZD1222 COVID-19 vaccine. The repertoire was sequenced with immunoSEQ multiplex PCR; TCRdb's copy has only in-frame clones and lacks some. The table shows approximately 120,000 clones, with less than 95% occurring only once. The source was peripheral blood, collected on day 0 of MenACWY control vaccination. The receptors originated from an adult in good health.

The chain employs TRBV29-1 and TRBJ2-1; a possible D gene is TRBD1 (5 bases). This CDR3 region has 12 residues. CDR1 is SQVTM, CDR2 ANQGSEA, per germline. The germline V and J ends were trimmed by 3 bases and 9 bases, with 12 bases remaining between them. The CDR3 DNA sequence: TGCAGCGTTGACAGGGTAGGCGGTGAGCAGTTCTTC. This translates into CSVDRVGGEQFF.

The table lists this clone with a few counts. This chain uses TRBV2 with TRBJ1-1; D uncertain. Germline V gives CDR1 SNHLY, CDR2 FYNNEI. The CDR3 contains 12 residues. V dropped 1 base and J dropped 7 bases, with 7 bases sitting between them. CDR3 DNA: TGTGCCAGCAGTGAAGTCGTCGTTGAAGCTTTCTTT. Its translation: CASSEVVVEAFF.

The chain couples TRBV28 to TRBJ1-2; D is possibly TRBD1 (5 bases). Trimming pared 5 bases from V and 4 bases from J, leaving 14 bases between. The germline gives CDR1 MDHEN, CDR2 SYDVKM. The CDR3 has 14 amino acids. The CDR3 DNA sequence: TGTGCCAGCAGTCCAGGGTGGTGGGGCTATGGCTACACCTTC. The encoded protein is CASSPGWWGYGYTF.

This chain uses TRBV6-5 with TRBJ1-5; tentatively, D is TRBD1 (6 bases). Germline CDR1 and CDR2: MNHEY and SVGAGI. V was cut by 7 bases and J by 2 bases, with 12 bases left in between. This CDR3 has 14 amino acids. CDR3 coding DNA: TGTGCCAGCAATCCAGGGGCTGGCAATCAGCCCCAGCATTTT. Its translation: CASNPGAGNQPQHF.

The chain combines TRBV28 with TRBJ1-2; 8 positions match TRBD1. Germline trimming cut 1 base from V and 6 bases from J; bases unmatched to any gene: 10. In germline, CDR1 is MDHEN, CDR2 SYDVKM. The CDR3 is made up of 16 amino acids. The CDR3 protein is CASSLSATGDKNGYTF. CDR3 nucleotides: TGTGCCAGCAGTTTATCGGCGACAGGGGATAAGAATGGCTACACCTTC.

J is TRBJ2-5 and V is TRBV6-2 or TRBV6-3, with D possibly matching TRBD1 (6 bases). Germline CDR1 MNHEY, CDR2 SVGEGT. Trimming took 2 bases from V and 7 from J, leaving 17 bases between them. The CDR3 spans 15 residues. The CDR3 sequence is CASSYTSETGLTQYF. In nucleotides, the CDR3 is TGTGCCAGCAGTTACACGTCCGAGACAGGATTGACCCAGTACTTC.

The chain employs TRBV19 and TRBJ2-4; D may be TRBD1 (6 bases). In germline, CDR1 is LNHDA, CDR2 SQIVND (reference sequence). CDR3 length: 13 residues. The V and J ends lost 6 bases and 8 bases respectively, with 14 bases between them. The CDR3 DNA reads as TGTGCCAGTAGCGTGGGGGCCAAGGACATTCAGTACTTC. Translating it yields CASSVGAKDIQYF.

The rearrangement uses TRBV18 and TRBJ1-1; unclear D gene. The V gene lost 2 bases and the J gene lost 7 bases, with 11 bases spanning the gap. CDR3 length equals 13 residues. Germline CDR1 KGHSH, CDR2 LQKENI. CDR3 in DNA: TGTGCCAGCTCACCAAGTGACCTGGGTGAAGCTTTCTTT. It specifies CASSPSDLGEAFF.

The genes are TRBV7-2 and TRBJ2-7, with a possible D match to TRBD2 (6 bases). Germline assignment: CDR1 SGHTA and CDR2 FQGNSA. Trimming cost V 2 bases and J 3 bases, with 11 bases left between them. The CDR3 covers 14 residues. CDR3 residues: CASSLLGGLYEQYF. CDR3 nucleotides: TGTGCCAGCAGCTTATTGGGGGGTCTCTACGAGCAGTACTTC.

This clone was found once. The rearrangement uses TRBV7-2 and TRBJ1-5; TRBD1 aligns across 7 bases. The CDR3 loop spans 15 amino acids. Trimming removed 5 bases from V and 3 bases from J; junction bases left unmatched: 7. The germline V gene has CDR1 SGHTA and CDR2 FQGNSA. The CDR3 sequence is CASSPRQGPNQPQHF. The CDR3 DNA reads TGTGCCAGCAGCCCCAGACAGGGCCCCAATCAGCCCCAGCATTTT. The full variable domain, with the rest looked up from reference TRBV7-2 and TRBJ1-5, is GAGVSQSPSNKVTEKGKDVELRCDPISGHTALYWYRQSLGQGLEFLIYFQGNSAPDKSGLPSDRFSAERTGGSVSTLTIQRTQQEDSAVYLCASSPRQGPNQPQHFGDGTRLSIL.

This chain joins TRBV5-4 and TRBJ2-3; D might be TRBD1 or TRBD2, each matching 6 bases. The CDR3 extends over 15 amino acids. Per the germline V gene, CDR1 is SGHNT and CDR2 is YYREEE (reference sequence). V was shortened by 1 base and J by 2 bases, with 11 bases between the two germline ends. In DNA, the CDR3 is TGTGCCAGCAGCTTGCTGGGGGGCCCCACAGATACGCAGTATTTT. Translating gives CASSLLGGPTDTQYF. The full variable domain, with the rest looked up from reference TRBV5-4 and TRBJ2-3, is ETGVTQSPTHLIKTRGQQVTLRCSSQSGHNTVSWYQQALGQGPQFIFQYYREEENGRGNFPPRFSGLQFPNYSSELNVNALELDDSALYLCASSLLGGPTDTQYFGPGTRLTVL.

The chain links TRBV6-2 or TRBV6-3 to TRBJ1-2; 9 positions agree with TRBD1. Looked up from germline, CDR1 is MNHEY and CDR2 is SVGEGT. This CDR3 contains 15 residues. V was pared by 0 bases and J by 2 bases, with 1 base of the junction left unmatched. DNA of the CDR3: TGTGCCAGCAGTTACTCGGGACAGGGCAACTATGGCTACACCTTC. Protein product: CASSYSGQGNYGYTF.

In this sample, this clone turned up once. The CDR3 region has the DNA TGTGCCAGCAGCTTAGGGTCAGGGGGGAACACTGAAGCTTTCTTT. Residues: CASSLGSGGNTEAFF. This chain links TRBV7-3 with TRBJ1-1; 7 bases map to TRBD1. Germline V gives CDR1 SGHTA, CDR2 FQGTGA. The junction had 4 bases not matched to a gene; V was cut back by 2 bases and J by 1 base. This CDR3 spans 15 amino acids.

The chain uses TRBV5-8 and TRBJ2-3; D is undetermined. The CDR3 is 12 amino acids. Trimming removed 4 bases from V and 2 bases from J, with 5 bases in between. Germline CDR1 SGHTS, CDR2 YDEGEE. This CDR3 is CASSRFTDTQYF. The CDR3 DNA reads TGTGCCAGCAGCAGGTTCACAGATACGCAGTATTTT. Drawing the rest from reference TRBV5-8 and TRBJ2-3, the complete variable domain is EAGVTQSPTHLIKTRGQQATLRCSPISGHTSVYWYQQALGLGLQFLLWYDEGEERNRGNFPPRFSGRQFPNYSSELNVNALELEDSALYLCASSRFTDTQYFGPGTRLTVL.

V is TRBV28 and J is TRBJ2-7, with 10 bases aligning to TRBD1. The CDR3 totals 16 residues. With 7 bases clipped from V and 2 bases from J, the junction kept 11 bases outside the gene matches. Germline CDR1 reads MDHEN; CDR2 reads SYDVKM. The CDR3 sequence: CASNTNRGQGTYEQYF. CDR3 coding DNA: TGTGCCAGCAATACAAACAGGGGACAGGGGACCTACGAGCAGTACTTC. Full variable domain (remainder filled in from reference TRBV28 and TRBJ2-7): DVKVTQSSRYLVKRTGEKVFLECVQDMDHENMFWYRQDPGLGLRLIYFSYDVKMKEKGDIPEGYSVSREKKERFSLILESASTNQTSMYLCASNTNRGQGTYEQYFGPGTRLTVT.

The chain combines TRBV2 with TRBJ1-5; D might be TRBD1 (5 bases). Trimming pared 6 bases from V and 4 bases from J, leaving 16 bases between. The CDR3 is 15 residues long. The germline V gene encodes CDR1 SNHLY and CDR2 FYNNEI. The CDR3 protein is CASRRQGVGNQPQHF. The DNA for the CDR3 is TGTGCCAGCAGGCGGCAGGGTGTAGGTAATCAGCCCCAGCATTTT.

The chain employs TRBV10-3 and TRBJ2-7; D not resolved. Trimming took off 0 bases at V and 4 bases at J, with 4 bases between the two ends. The CDR3 sequence is 12 residues long. The germline V gene has CDR1 ENHRY and CDR2 SYGVKD. The CDR3 DNA reads as TGTGCCATCAGTGAGTCGGGGTACGAGCAGTACGTC. It yields the protein CAISESGYEQYV.